The 23 T cell receptor beta chains below come from one sample, sequenced in a study of cytomegalovirus exposure and HLA in healthy donors. The PCR used 60 Vbeta and 13 Jbeta primers. Assay: immunoSEQ multiplex PCR; the TCRdb copy retains only in-frame clones and omits some. This table lists roughly 55,000 clones. Material: PBMCs. All receptors come from a woman aged 45-60 years in good health and CMV-seropositive.

The genes are TRBV6-6 and TRBJ2-7; 11 bases match TRBD1. CDR3 size: 14 residues. Germline CDR1 reads MNHNY; CDR2 reads SVGAGI (reference sequence). The V and J ends lost 2 bases and 7 bases, in that order; junction bases with no gene match: 4. The CDR3 DNA reads as TGTGCCAGCAGTTACCCGGACAGGGGGCATGAGCAGTACTTC. Translating gives CASSYPDRGHEQYF.

The chain employs TRBV19 and TRBJ1-5; 9 bases match TRBD1. CDR3 length: 17 amino acids. The J segment lost 4 bases and the V segment lost 5 bases, leaving 12 bases of the junction unmatched. Germline CDR1 and CDR2: LNHDA and SQIVND (reference sequence). The CDR3, as DNA: TGTGCCAGTAGTCGAGACAGGGGGGAATTGCAAAATCAGCCCCAGCATTTT. Protein product: CASSRDRGELQNQPQHF.

As DNA, the CDR3 is TGTGCCACCAGCACTCGGACAGGGGGTAATTCACCCCTCCACTTT. This encodes CATSTRTGGNSPLHF. This chain joins TRBV15 and TRBJ1-6; 10 positions agree with TRBD1. The CDR3 is made up of 15 amino acids. From germline, CDR1 is LNHNV and CDR2 YYDKDF (reference sequence). V lost 4 bases, J lost 6 bases, and 3 bases stayed unmatched.

The DNA for the CDR3 is TGTGCCAGTCGACAGGGAGGTGGCTATGGCTACACCTTC. Protein: CASRQGGGYGYTF. J is TRBJ1-2 and V is TRBV28; 7 bases map to TRBD1. The length of the CDR3 is 13 residues. Trimming removed 9 bases from V and 4 bases from J; junction bases left unmatched: 8. CDR1 MDHEN and CDR2 SYDVKM come from the germline V gene.

This chain connects TRBV15 to TRBJ1-1; D is perhaps TRBD1 (6 bases). Germline CDR1 and CDR2: LNHNV and YYDKDF (reference sequence). Trimming cost V 0 bases and J 4 bases, with 9 bases left between them. The CDR3 consists of 14 residues. The CDR3 sequence is CATSREQGVTEAFF. In DNA, the CDR3 is TGTGCCACCAGCAGAGAACAGGGAGTCACTGAAGCTTTCTTT. The full variable domain, its missing parts supplied by reference TRBV15 and TRBJ1-1, is DAMVIQNPRYQVTQFGKPVTLSCSQTLNHNVMYWYQQKSSQAPKLLFHYYDKDFNNEADTPDNFQSRRPNTSFCFLDIRSPGLGDTAMYLCATSREQGVTEAFFGQGTRLTVV.

This chain uses TRBV6-4 with TRBJ2-2; D is ambiguous. CDR3 length: 13 amino acids. Germline lookup yields CDR1 MRHNA and CDR2 SNTAGT. Trimming left V 5 bases short and J 3 bases short, with 7 bases between. CDR3 in DNA: TGTGCCAGCAGTTCGCAGGACACCGGGGAGCTGTTTTTT. Translating it yields CASSSQDTGELFF.

The rearrangement links TRBV11-2 to TRBJ1-4; weak D call: TRBD1 (5 bases). The CDR3 consists of 14 residues. Trimming left V 5 bases short and J 3 bases short, with 10 bases between. From germline, CDR1 is SGHAT and CDR2 FQNNGV. In DNA, the CDR3 is TGTGCCAGCAGCCCAGGGTGGGCTAATGAAAAACTGTTTTTT. It yields the protein CASSPGWANEKLFF.

The gene calls are TRBV28 and TRBJ1-4; D gene ambiguous. CDR1 and CDR2 from the germline V gene are MDHEN and SYDVKM. With 3 bases removed from V and 5 bases from J, the gap between germline ends came to 10 bases. The length of the CDR3 is 14 residues. The CDR3 nucleotides read TGTGCCAGCAGTTTGGGCAGGAAAAATGAAAAACTGTTTTTT. As protein: CASSLGRKNEKLFF.

For this clone: A junction boundary mismatches the germline segment, possibly from a read error. The same CDR3 is also encoded by other DNA sequences in this sample. The chain couples TRBV9 to TRBJ2-7, with D tentatively TRBD2 (5 bases). This CDR3 region has 15 residues. Germline CDR1 and CDR2: SGDLS and YYNGEE. Here the CDR3 DNA reads TGCGCCAGCAGCGTAGAGGGCGGTTCGGGGTACGAGCAGTACTTC. This translates into CASSVEGGSGYEQYF.

The chain joins TRBV9 to TRBJ1-6; 10 nucleotides match TRBD1. There are 15 residues in the CDR3. With V trimmed by 4 bases and J by 7 bases, 5 bases remained unmatched. The germline V gene has CDR1 SGDLS and CDR2 YYNGEE. CDR3 nucleotides: TGTGCCAGCAGCCCGGGACAGGGGCTGAATTCACCCCTCCACTTT. It translates to CASSPGQGLNSPLHF. Drawing the rest from reference TRBV9 and TRBJ1-6, the complete variable domain is DSGVTQTPKHLITATGQRVTLRCSPRSGDLSVYWYQQSLDQGLQFLIQYYNGEERAKGNILERFSAQQFPDLHSELNLSSLELGDSALYFCASSPGQGLNSPLHFGNGTRLTVT.

The chain uses TRBV7-2 and TRBJ1-1; TRBD1 might be the D (6 bases). The CDR3 totals 14 residues. From germline, CDR1 is SGHTA and CDR2 FQGNSA. V gave up 3 bases and J gave up 7 bases, with 15 bases separating them. In nucleotides, the CDR3 is TGTGCCAGCAGCTTGGACAGCCTAAGTGGTGAAGCTTTCTTT. It is translated as CASSLDSLSGEAFF.

The chain combines TRBV10-1 with TRBJ2-2; D ambiguous. The germline gives CDR1 WNHNN, CDR2 SYGVQD (reference sequence). This CDR3 comprises 13 residues. Trimming removed 6 bases at V and 3 bases at J, with 8 bases between. The CDR3 loop is CASSHLDTGELFF. Here the CDR3 DNA reads TGCGCCAGCAGCCACCTAGACACCGGGGAGCTGTTTTTT.

The chain is built from TRBV27 and TRBJ1-5; the D gene is possibly TRBD1 (6 bases). CDR1 is MNHEY, CDR2 SMNVEV, per germline (reference sequence). V was trimmed by 2 bases and J by 9 bases, leaving 14 bases between them. The CDR3 is 14 residues long. The CDR3 region is CASSLDRNEGPQHF. The CDR3 nucleotides are TGTGCCAGCAGTTTAGACAGGAACGAAGGGCCCCAGCATTTT.

The chain uses TRBV19 and TRBJ1-3; D unresolved. Germline V gene lookup returns CDR1 LNHDA and CDR2 SQIVND (reference sequence). Trimming removed 3 bases at V and 4 bases at J, with 10 bases between. The CDR3 contains 14 residues. This CDR3 is CASSIMARGNTIYF. The CDR3 DNA is TGTGCCAGTAGTATTATGGCCAGGGGAAACACCATATATTTT.

The chain joins TRBV5-1 to TRBJ1-1; D possibly corresponds to TRBD1 (6 bases). Trimming cost V 3 bases and J 1 base, with 13 bases left between them. Per the germline V gene, CDR1 is SGHRS and CDR2 is YFSETQ. The CDR3 runs to 15 residues. The CDR3 DNA sequence: TGCGCCAGCAGCTGGGCGGACAGCGGGAACACTGAAGCTTTCTTT. This encodes CASSWADSGNTEAFF.

CDR3 in amino acids: CASSFPGKIGYTF. The CDR3 DNA reads as TGTGCCAGCAGCTTCCCAGGGAAGATCGGCTACACCTTC. The V gene is TRBV11-2, the J gene TRBJ1-2; D is perhaps TRBD1 (5 bases). The V gene lost 3 bases and the J gene lost 8 bases, with 13 bases spanning the gap. The CDR3 is made up of 13 amino acids. Germline V gene sequence: CDR1 SGHAT, CDR2 FQNNGV.

The chain joins TRBV30 to TRBJ1-1, with 7 nucleotides matching TRBD1. The CDR3 is 16 residues long. CDR1 is GTSNPN, CDR2 SVGIG, per germline (reference sequence). After removal of 0 bases from V and 6 bases from J, the junction contained 13 bases not matched to a gene. The CDR3 spells CAWSVDRAPRGAEAFF. For the CDR3, the DNA is TGTGCCTGGAGTGTCGACAGGGCCCCTCGTGGTGCTGAAGCTTTCTTT.

The chain carries TRBV6-5 and TRBJ2-7; 9 bases map to TRBD1. The CDR3 sequence is 15 residues long. Germline V gene lookup returns CDR1 MNHEY and CDR2 SVGAGI. J lost 5 bases, V lost 6 bases, and 11 bases had no gene match. The CDR3 nucleotides are TGTGCCAGCAGGGATACCGGGACAGGGAACGACGAGCAGTACTTC. This sequence encodes CASRDTGTGNDEQYF.

The chain employs TRBV21-1 and TRBJ1-5; the DNA was not used to check the table's D call, TRBD1. TRBV21-1 is flagged as a pseudogene. The length of the CDR3 is 16 residues. The CDR3 coding sequence is TGTGCCAGCCCCCCTAGACCCAGGGGGCAGAATCAGCCCCAGCATTTT. It is translated as CASPPRPRGQNQPQHF.

The rearrangement joins TRBV7-2 to TRBJ1-5; no clear D gene. Trimming removed 4 bases at V and 3 bases at J, with 22 bases between. The CDR3 loop spans 18 amino acids. The germline CDR1 and CDR2 sequences are SGHTA and FQGNSA. The CDR3 nucleotides are TGTGCCAGCAGCTCCCCCCTAGAAACGGTGACCTCCAATCAGCCCCAGCATTTT. Its protein is CASSSPLETVTSNQPQHF.

The chain links TRBV7-2 to TRBJ2-5; 13 bases map to TRBD2. V was clipped by 5 bases and J by 5 bases; unmatched bases: 8. The germline V gene has CDR1 SGHTA and CDR2 FQGNSA. The CDR3 has 16 amino acids. CDR3 amino acids: CASSLGLAGRGETQYF. CDR3 in DNA: TGTGCCAGCAGCCTGGGACTAGCGGGAAGGGGGGAGACCCAGTACTTC.

This chain links TRBV5-1 with TRBJ1-5, with a possible D match to TRBD1 (5 bases). Germline CDR1 SGHRS, CDR2 YFSETQ. V lost 3 bases, J lost 1 base, and 8 bases lay in between. The CDR3 contains 14 residues. In nucleotides, the CDR3 is TGCGCCAGCAGCTCGGGGGGGAGCAATCAGCCCCAGCATTTT. Translation gives CASSSGGSNQPQHF.

This rearrangement joins TRBV7-2 to TRBJ2-3; 7 bases line up with TRBD2. Germline CDR1 and CDR2: SGHTA and FQGNSA. The junction had 3 bases not matched to a gene; V was cut back by 6 bases and J by 0 bases. The CDR3 loop spans 14 amino acids. Written as DNA, the CDR3 is TGTGCCAGCAGGTGGCGGGGGAGCACAGATACGCAGTATTTT. Translating gives CASRWRGSTDTQYF.